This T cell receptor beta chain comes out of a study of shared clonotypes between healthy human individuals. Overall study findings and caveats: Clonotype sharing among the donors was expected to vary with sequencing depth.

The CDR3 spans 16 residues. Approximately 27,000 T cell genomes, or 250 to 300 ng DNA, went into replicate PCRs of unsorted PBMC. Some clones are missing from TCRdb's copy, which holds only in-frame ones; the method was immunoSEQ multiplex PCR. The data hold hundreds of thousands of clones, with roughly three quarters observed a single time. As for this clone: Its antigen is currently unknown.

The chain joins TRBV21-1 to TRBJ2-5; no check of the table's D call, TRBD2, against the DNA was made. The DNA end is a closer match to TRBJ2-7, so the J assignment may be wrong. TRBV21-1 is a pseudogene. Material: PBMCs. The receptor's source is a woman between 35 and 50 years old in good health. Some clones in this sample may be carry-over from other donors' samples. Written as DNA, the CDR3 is TGTGCCAGCAGCAAAGCGATCCTAGCGGGAGTCTACGAGCAGTACTTC. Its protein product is CASSKAILAGVYEQYF.